This T cell receptor (beta chain) was captured by sequencing in a study of cytomegalovirus exposure and HLA in healthy donors. The PCR made use of 60 Vbeta and 13 Jbeta primers. The table came from immunoSEQ multiplex PCR; TCRdb's copy has only in-frame clones and leaves some out. The repertoire holds 50,000 or so clones, with roughly 72% as singletons. This clone was detected only a few times. Trimming took 5 bases from V and 2 from J, leaving 14 bases between them. CDR3 length: 15 residues. CDR1 is MDHEN and CDR2 is SYDVKM in the germline V gene. The sequence derives from a woman aged 45-65 years in good health and CMV-seronegative. The chain combines TRBV28 with TRBJ2-3, with D possibly matching TRBD2 (6 bases). The sample comprised PBMCs. As DNA, the CDR3 is TGTGCCAGCAGTCCCTTGGGAGGAGTCACAGATACGCAGTATTTT. It yields the protein CASSPLGGVTDTQYF.